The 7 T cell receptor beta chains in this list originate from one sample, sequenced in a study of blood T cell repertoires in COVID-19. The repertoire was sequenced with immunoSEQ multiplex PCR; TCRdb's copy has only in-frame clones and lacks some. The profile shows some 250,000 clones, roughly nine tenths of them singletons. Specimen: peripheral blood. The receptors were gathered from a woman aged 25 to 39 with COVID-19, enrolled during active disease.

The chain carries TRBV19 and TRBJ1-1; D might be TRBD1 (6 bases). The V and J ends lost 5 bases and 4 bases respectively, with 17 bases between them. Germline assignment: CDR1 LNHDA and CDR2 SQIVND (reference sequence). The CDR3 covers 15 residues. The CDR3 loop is CASSVTDRPVTEAFF. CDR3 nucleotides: TGTGCCAGTAGTGTGACCGACAGGCCAGTCACTGAAGCTTTCTTT.

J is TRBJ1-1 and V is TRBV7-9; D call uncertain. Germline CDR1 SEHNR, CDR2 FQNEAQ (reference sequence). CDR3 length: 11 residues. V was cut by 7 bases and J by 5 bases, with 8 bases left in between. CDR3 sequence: CASTPRTEAFF. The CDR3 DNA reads TGTGCCAGCACCCCTAGGACTGAAGCTTTCTTT. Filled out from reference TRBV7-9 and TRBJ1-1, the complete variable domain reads DTGVSQNPRHKITKRGQNVTFRCDPISEHNRLYWYRQTLGQGPEFLTYFQNEAQLEKSRLLSDRFSAERPKGSFSTLEIQRTEQGDSAMYLCASTPRTEAFFGQGTRLTVV.

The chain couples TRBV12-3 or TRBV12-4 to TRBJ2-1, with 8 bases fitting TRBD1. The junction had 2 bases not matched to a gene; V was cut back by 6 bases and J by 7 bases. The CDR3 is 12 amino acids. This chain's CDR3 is CASRRQGNEQFF. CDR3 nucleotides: TGTGCCAGCAGAAGACAGGGGAATGAGCAGTTCTTC.

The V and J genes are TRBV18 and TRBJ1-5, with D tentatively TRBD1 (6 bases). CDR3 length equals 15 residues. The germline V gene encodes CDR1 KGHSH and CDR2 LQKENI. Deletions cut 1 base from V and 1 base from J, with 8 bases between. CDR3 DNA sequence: TGTGCCAGCTCACCACTCGACAGGAGCAATCAGCCCCAGCATTTT. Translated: CASSPLDRSNQPQHF.

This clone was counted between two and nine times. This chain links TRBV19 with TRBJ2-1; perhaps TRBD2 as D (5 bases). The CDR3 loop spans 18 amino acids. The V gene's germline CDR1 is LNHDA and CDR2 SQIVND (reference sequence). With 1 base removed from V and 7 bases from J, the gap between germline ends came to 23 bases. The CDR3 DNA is TGTGCCAGTAGTATAGGGCTTCGATTCTCCGTTCGAGGGAATGAGCAGTTCTTC. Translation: CASSIGLRFSVRGNEQFF.

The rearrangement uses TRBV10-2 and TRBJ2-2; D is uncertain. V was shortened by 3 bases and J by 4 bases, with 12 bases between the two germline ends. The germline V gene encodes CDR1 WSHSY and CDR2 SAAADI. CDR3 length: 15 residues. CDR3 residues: CASSDVGRSTGELFF. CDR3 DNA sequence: TGCGCCAGCAGTGATGTGGGCCGCAGCACCGGGGAGCTGTTTTTT.

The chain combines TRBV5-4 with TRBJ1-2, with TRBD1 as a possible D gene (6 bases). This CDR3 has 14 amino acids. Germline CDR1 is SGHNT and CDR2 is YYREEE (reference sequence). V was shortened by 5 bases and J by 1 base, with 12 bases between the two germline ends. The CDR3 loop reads CASRLTGNNYGYTF. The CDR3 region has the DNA TGTGCCAGCAGATTAACAGGGAATAACTATGGCTACACCTTC.